A single sample is the source of the 14 T cell receptor beta chains below, sequenced in a study of radiotherapy plus CTLA-4 blockade in lung cancer (dated by TCRdb to between 2018 and 2020). The library relied on the immunoSEQ multiplex PCR assay. Here the immuneACCESS table is served through TCRdb, limited to in-frame sequences with V and J called. Missing clones are a known gap in these copies; in checked studies unresolved V genes cover under half, and the rest lacks a known reason. This sample holds 65,000 to 90,000 clones; around 87% were observed only once. Clones ranked in the top ten supply 0.87% of the sample. The sequencing used peripheral blood, collected from a patient treated with radiotherapy plus ipilimumab. These receptors all come from a human donor with non-small cell lung cancer who had stable disease on radiotherapy plus ipilimumab.

The J gene is TRBJ1-2, the V gene TRBV5-6; D call uncertain. The CDR3 contains 13 residues. The germline gives CDR1 SGHDT, CDR2 YYEEEE. The V and J ends lost 2 bases and 8 bases respectively, with 13 bases between them. The CDR3 here is CASSFSSAEGYTF. CDR3 nucleotides: TGTGCCAGCAGCTTTTCCTCGGCGGAGGGCTACACCTTC.

This clone has a single count. The V and J genes are TRBV5-4 and TRBJ2-5, with D tentatively TRBD2 (5 bases). The germline V and J ends were trimmed by 0 bases and 7 bases, with 19 bases remaining between them. CDR1 SGHNT and CDR2 YYREEE come from the germline V gene (reference sequence). This CDR3 is 16 amino acids long. CDR3 region: CASSLGAAIGGGTQYF. CDR3 nucleotides: TGTGCCAGCAGCTTGGGGGCTGCGATTGGAGGTGGGACCCAGTACTTC.

The chain combines TRBV28 with TRBJ2-7; D gene uncertain. The germline V gene has CDR1 MDHEN and CDR2 SYDVKM. The CDR3 covers 13 residues. Trimming stripped 6 bases from V and 5 bases from J, with 14 bases between. The CDR3 here is CASSRSPWDEQYF. The CDR3 bases are TGTGCCAGCAGCCGGAGCCCCTGGGACGAGCAGTACTTC.

The V call is TRBV7-2, the J call TRBJ2-1; TRBD1 matches 7 bases. V shed 5 bases, J shed 6 bases, and the junction held 10 bases outside the gene matches. Germline CDR1 SGHTA, CDR2 FQGNSA. The CDR3 covers 15 residues. For the CDR3, the DNA is TGTGCCAGCAGCCCCCCCCGACAGGGCTTCAATGAGCAGTTCTTC. The encoded protein is CASSPPRQGFNEQFF.

The V call is TRBV4-2, the J call TRBJ2-7, with 10 bases fitting TRBD2. Per germline, CDR1 LGHNA and CDR2 YNFKEQ. CDR3 length equals 18 residues. The V gene end was trimmed by 0 bases and the J gene end by 4 bases; junction bases not matched to a gene: 12. Here the CDR3 DNA reads TGTGCCAGCAGCCAAGACCCCGGAGTAGCGGGAGGAATATACGAGCAGTACTTC. This gives the protein CASSQDPGVAGGIYEQYF.

This chain joins TRBV18 and TRBJ2-3; tentatively, D is TRBD1 (6 bases). The CDR3 extends over 14 amino acids. Trimming took 6 bases from V and 2 from J, leaving 12 bases between them. Germline-derived CDR1 and CDR2 are KGHSH and LQKENI. The CDR3 spells CASSQGGYTDTQYF. CDR3 DNA: TGTGCCAGCTCCCAAGGGGGTTACACAGATACGCAGTATTTT.

The V call is TRBV10-3, the J call TRBJ2-7; no clear D gene. This CDR3 spans 14 amino acids. CDR1 and CDR2 (germline): ENHRY, SYGVKD. V was trimmed by 2 bases and J by 0 bases, leaving 8 bases between them. The CDR3 protein is CAISEGRSSYEQYF. In nucleotides, the CDR3 is TGTGCCATCAGTGAGGGCAGGAGCTCCTACGAGCAGTACTTC.

V gene TRBV14 combines with J gene TRBJ2-2, with no clear D. This CDR3 region has 13 residues. Per the germline V gene, CDR1 is SGHDN and CDR2 is FVKESK. Trimming removed 3 bases from V and 1 base from J, with 3 bases in between. The CDR3 nucleotides read TGTGCCAGCAGCCAGGTGAACACCGGGGAGCTGTTTTTT. This translates into CASSQVNTGELFF.

The chain links TRBV5-1 to TRBJ1-5; D not certain. The germline V and J ends were trimmed by 0 bases and 10 bases, with 8 bases remaining between them. Germline V gives CDR1 SGHRS, CDR2 YFSETQ. The CDR3 sequence is 12 residues long. CDR3 sequence reads: CASSLGTGPQHF. CDR3 nucleotides: TGCGCCAGCAGCTTGGGGACTGGACCCCAGCATTTT.

The chain uses TRBV6-6 and TRBJ1-4; D is unresolved. V lost 0 bases and J 8 bases, leaving 7 bases between the germline ends. The CDR3 has 13 amino acids. In germline, CDR1 is MNHNY, CDR2 SVGAGI (reference sequence). The CDR3 coding sequence is TGTGCCAGCAGTTACTCGGCACACGAAAAACTGTTTTTT. This sequence encodes CASSYSAHEKLFF.

This sequence joins TRBV13 and TRBJ1-4, with a tentative D call TRBD1 (6 bases). The CDR3 runs to 15 residues. Trimming removed 2 bases at V and 3 bases at J, with 10 bases between. Germline loops: CDR1 PRHDT, CDR2 FYEKMQ (reference sequence). CDR3 nucleotide sequence: TGTGCCAGCAGCTTATTAGGGGGGGCTAATGAAAAACTGTTTTTT. It encodes CASSLLGGANEKLFF.

V is TRBV11-2 and J is TRBJ2-2, with TRBD2 matching over 11 bases. V shed 0 bases and J 0 bases; nucleotides not matched to a gene: 9. The V gene's germline CDR1 is SGHAT and CDR2 FQNNGV. This CDR3 is built from 20 residues. CDR3 coding DNA: TGTGCCAGCAGCTTAGATTACCGACTAGCGGGGTCCGCGAACACCGGGGAGCTGTTTTTT. It encodes CASSLDYRLAGSANTGELFF.

The J gene is TRBJ2-3, the V gene TRBV19, with 9 bases identical to TRBD2. The trim removed 6 bases at V and 8 bases at J, leaving 12 bases unmatched. Germline CDR1 reads LNHDA; CDR2 reads SQIVND (reference sequence). This CDR3 is built from 15 residues. CDR3 in DNA: TGTGCCAGTAGGACCTCGGCGGGAGGGTCTGGTACGCAGTATTTT. Translating it yields CASRTSAGGSGTQYF.

J is TRBJ1-4 and V is TRBV9, with D hard to call. CDR3 length equals 14 residues. Trimming removed 0 bases from V and 8 bases from J, with 11 bases in between. Germline CDR1 and CDR2: SGDLS and YYNGEE. The CDR3 protein is CASSVGVGYEKLFF. Written as DNA, the CDR3 is TGTGCCAGCAGCGTAGGGGTAGGGTACGAAAAACTGTTTTTT. Looking up the rest from reference TRBV9 and TRBJ1-4 gives the full variable domain: DSGVTQTPKHLITATGQRVTLRCSPRSGDLSVYWYQQSLDQGLQFLIQYYNGEERAKGNILERFSAQQFPDLHSELNLSSLELGDSALYFCASSVGVGYEKLFFGSGTQLSVL.